The subject of this entry is one TCR beta chain. Antigen: not known. This CDR3 is 15 amino acids long. V gave up 5 bases and J gave up 0 bases, with 11 bases separating them. Germline CDR1 and CDR2: SGHRS and YFSETQ. TCRdb used MiXCR to reprocess the 5' RACE reads, holding one entry per CDR3 protein. The sample lists about 720,000 distinct CDR3 sequences; under 9% were seen once. These data come from a study of identical twins. Study observations and caveats: Fewer insertions were carried by abundant cord blood beta clonotypes, but none was seen in memory repertoires.

In addition, the sample was reused for a study of yellow fever vaccine responses in identical twins.

The TCR originated in a woman aged 18-29 years in good health. Sequencing input: PBMCs. This chain joins TRBV5-1 and TRBJ2-2; weak D call: TRBD1 (6 bases). The CDR3 loop is CASRQQGPNTGELFF. The CDR3 coding sequence is TGCGCCAGCAGACAACAGGGACCGAACACCGGGGAGCTGTTTTTT.